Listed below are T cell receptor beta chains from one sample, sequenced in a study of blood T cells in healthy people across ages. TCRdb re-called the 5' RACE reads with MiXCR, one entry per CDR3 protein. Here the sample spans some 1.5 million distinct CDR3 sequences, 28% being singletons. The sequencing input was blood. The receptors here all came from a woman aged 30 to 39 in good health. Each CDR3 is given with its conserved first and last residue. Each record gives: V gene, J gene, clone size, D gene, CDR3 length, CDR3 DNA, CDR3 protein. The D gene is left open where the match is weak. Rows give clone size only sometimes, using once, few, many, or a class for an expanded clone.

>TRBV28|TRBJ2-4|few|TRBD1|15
TGTGCCAGCAGCTTGACAGGGGGGATCTGGAACATTCAGTACTTC
CASSLTGGIWNIQYF
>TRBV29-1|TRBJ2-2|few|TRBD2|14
TGCAGCGTTGCCGGCGGGAGGGAAGCCGGGGAGCTGTTTTTT
CSVAGGREAGELFF
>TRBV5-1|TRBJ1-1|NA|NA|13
TGCGCCAGCAGGACGGCCGAGAACACTGAAGCTTTCTTT
CASRTAENTEAFF
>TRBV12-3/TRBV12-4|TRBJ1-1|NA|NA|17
TGTGCCAGCAGTTCTAGGCCAGGCAGGCGCCCGGACACTGAAGCTTTCTTT
CASSSRPGRRPDTEAFF
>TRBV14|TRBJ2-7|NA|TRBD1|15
TGTGCCAGCAGCAAGGGGACAGGGGGTCGTGGCGAGCAGTACTTC
CASSKGTGGRGEQYF
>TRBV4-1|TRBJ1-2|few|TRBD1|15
TGCGCCAGCAGTCCCGATCCGGGACAGAACTATGGCTACACCTTC
CASSPDPGQNYGYTF
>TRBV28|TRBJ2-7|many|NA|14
TGTGCCAGCAGTCGAGGTGGCGGGGTACGAGAGCAGTACTTC
CASSRGGGVREQYF
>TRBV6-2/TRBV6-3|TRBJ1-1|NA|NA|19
TGTGCCAGCAGCTACACCTTTAGACAGACCTCTACCATGAACACTGAAGCTTTCTTT
CASSYTFRQTSTMNTEAFF
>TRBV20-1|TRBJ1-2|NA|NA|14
TGCAGTGCTAGTTGGGCAGGGTTAGGCTATGGCTACACCTTC
CSASWAGLGYGYTF
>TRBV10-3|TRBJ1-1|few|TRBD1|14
TGTGCCATCAGCGATAGACAGGGGAACACTGAAGCTTTCTTT
CAISDRQGNTEAFF
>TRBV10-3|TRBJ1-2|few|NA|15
TGTGCCATCAGTGAGACAGGGACTTATAGCTATGGCTACACCTTC
CAISETGTYSYGYTF
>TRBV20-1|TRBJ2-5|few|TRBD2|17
TGCAGTGCTAGAGATGGGGTGACTAGCGGGGCCCAAGAGACCCAGTACTTC
CSARDGVTSGAQETQYF
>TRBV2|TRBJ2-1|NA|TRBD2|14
TGTGCCAGCAGTGGGACTAGCATAGAGGGTGAGCAGTTCTTC
CASSGTSIEGEQFF
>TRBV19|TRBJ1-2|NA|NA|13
TGTGCCAGTGTGGGGCCAGGGGACTATGGCTACACCTTC
CASVGPGDYGYTF
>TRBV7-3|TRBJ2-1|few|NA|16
TGTGCCAGCAGCTTAATGGCCAGAAGCTCCTACAATGAGCAGTTCTTC
CASSLMARSSYNEQFF
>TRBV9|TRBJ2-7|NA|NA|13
TGTGCCAGCAGCGCCACAGTAGACTACGAGCAGTACTTC
CASSATVDYEQYF
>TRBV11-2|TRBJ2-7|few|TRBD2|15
TGTGCCAGCAGCCTCCTAGCGGGAGGGGTCGACGAGCAGTACTTC
CASSLLAGGVDEQYF
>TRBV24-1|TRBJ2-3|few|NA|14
TGTGCCACCAGGGATTGGCGTAGCACAGATACGCAGTATTTT
CATRDWRSTDTQYF
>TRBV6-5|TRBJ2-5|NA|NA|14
TGTGCCAGCAGCTGGGGACGGCTCCAAGAGACCCAGTACTTC
CASSWGRLQETQYF
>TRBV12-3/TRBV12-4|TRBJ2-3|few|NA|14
TGTGCCAGCAACGTGGCCAGGCACACAGATACGCAGTATTTT
CASNVARHTDTQYF
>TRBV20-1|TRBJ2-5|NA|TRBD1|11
TGCAGTGGGGACAGGGGTGAGACCCAGTACTTC
CSGDRGETQYF
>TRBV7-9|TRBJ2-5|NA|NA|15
TGTGCCAGCAGCTTAGTTCCTGTGGGAGAAGGGACCCAGTACTTC
CASSLVPVGEGTQYF
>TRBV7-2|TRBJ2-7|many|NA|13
TGTGCCAGCAGCCAACCGGGGGCACACGAGCAGTACTTC
CASSQPGAHEQYF
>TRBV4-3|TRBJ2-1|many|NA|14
TGCGCCAGCAGCCAAGAGCCGGGGGGCGATGAGCAGTTCTTC
CASSQEPGGDEQFF
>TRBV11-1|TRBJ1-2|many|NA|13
TGTGCCAGCAGCTTACGAGGGCACTATGGCTACACCTTC
CASSLRGHYGYTF
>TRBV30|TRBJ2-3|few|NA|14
TGTGCCTGGAGTGTATTAGGTAGCACAGATACGCAGTATTTT
CAWSVLGSTDTQYF
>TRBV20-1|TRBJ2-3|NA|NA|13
TGCAGTGAAAGAGTCAGTTCCGCCGATACGCAGTATTTT
CSERVSSADTQYF
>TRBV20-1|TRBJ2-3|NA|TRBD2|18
TGCAGTGCTAGAGATCTAGGGGTAACGGGGGGGAGTTCAGATACGCAGTATTTT
CSARDLGVTGGSSDTQYF
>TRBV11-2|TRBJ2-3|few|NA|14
TGTGCCACGAGGGCATCCTCTGTCTCAGATACGCAGTATTTT
CATRASSVSDTQYF
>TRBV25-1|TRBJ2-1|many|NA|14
TGTGCCAGCAGTGGGGGGATTGGGCGAAATGAGCAGTTCTTC
CASSGGIGRNEQFF
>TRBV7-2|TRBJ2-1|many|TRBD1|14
TGTGCCAGCAGCTCCGTGACAGGGATGGGTGAGCAGTTCTTC
CASSSVTGMGEQFF
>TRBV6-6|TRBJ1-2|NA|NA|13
TGTGCCAGCAGTCAGATGGGAGCTTATGGCTACACCTTC
CASSQMGAYGYTF
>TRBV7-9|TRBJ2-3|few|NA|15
TGTGCCAGCAGCTCGCGCAAACAGGGGAGGGATACGCAGTATTTT
CASSSRKQGRDTQYF
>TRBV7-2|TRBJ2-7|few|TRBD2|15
TGTGCCAGCAGCCGCTCCGGGACTAGCGTCTACGAGCAGTACTTC
CASSRSGTSVYEQYF
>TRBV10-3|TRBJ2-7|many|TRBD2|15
TGTGCCATCAGTAGCGGGGGGACAGACTCCTACGAGCAGTACTTC
CAISSGGTDSYEQYF
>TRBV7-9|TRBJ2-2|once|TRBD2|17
TGTGCCAGCAGCCAGGGACTAGCGGGAGCCCGAGCCGGGGAGCTGTTTTTT
CASSQGLAGARAGELFF
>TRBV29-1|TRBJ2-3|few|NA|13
TGCAGCGTTGAATGGTCTTGGTCAGATACGCAGTATTTT
CSVEWSWSDTQYF
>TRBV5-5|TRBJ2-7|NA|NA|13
TGTGCCAGCAGCTTGGGAATACGGGACGAGCAGTACTTC
CASSLGIRDEQYF
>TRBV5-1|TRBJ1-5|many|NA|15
TGCGCCAGCAGCGCAGGGTATGGCCCCAATCAGCCCCAGCATTTT
CASSAGYGPNQPQHF
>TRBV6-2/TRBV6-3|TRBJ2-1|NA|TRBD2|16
TGTGCCAGCAGTTCCCTTCGGGAGGGGGTCCTCAATGAGCAGTTCTTC
CASSSLREGVLNEQFF
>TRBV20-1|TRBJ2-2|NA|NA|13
TGCAGTGCTAGGCGGACTGAGACCGGGGAGCTGTTTTTT
CSARRTETGELFF
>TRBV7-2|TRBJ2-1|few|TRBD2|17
TGTGCCAGCAGCTCCTCCGGGACTAGCGGTTCCTACAATGAGCAGTTCTTC
CASSSSGTSGSYNEQFF
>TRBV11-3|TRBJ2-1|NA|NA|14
TGTGCCAGCAGCATGGGCGGCCGACTGAATGAGCAGTTCTTC
CASSMGGRLNEQFF
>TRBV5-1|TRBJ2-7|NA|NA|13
TGCGCCAGCTGCACGGACAACTCCTACGAGCAGTACTTC
CASCTDNSYEQYF
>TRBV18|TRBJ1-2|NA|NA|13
TGTGCCAGCTCTCCAGGGGTTTTGGATGGCTACACCTTC
CASSPGVLDGYTF
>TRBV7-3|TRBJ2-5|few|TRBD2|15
TGTGCCAGCAGCTCCGTCGGGGGGAGGGGAGAGACCCAGTACTTC
CASSSVGGRGETQYF
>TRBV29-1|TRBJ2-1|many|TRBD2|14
TGCAGCGTTGCAGGGAAGGTTGTAGCGGGTGAGCAGTTCTTC
CSVAGKVVAGEQFF
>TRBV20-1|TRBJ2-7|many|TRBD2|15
TGCAGTGCTAGAGGGGTTAGCGGGAGGTATAACGAGCAGTACTTC
CSARGVSGRYNEQYF
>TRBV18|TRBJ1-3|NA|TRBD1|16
TGTGCCAGCTCACTATCACGGGACAGCCCTGGAAACACCATATATTTT
CASSLSRDSPGNTIYF
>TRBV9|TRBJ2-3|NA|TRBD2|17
TGTGCCAGTAGCACCCGACTAGCGGGGGCCTACACAGATACGCAGTATTTT
CASSTRLAGAYTDTQYF
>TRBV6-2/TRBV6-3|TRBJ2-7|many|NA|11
TGTGCCAGCAGTTACGAGGGCGAGCAGTACTTC
CASSYEGEQYF
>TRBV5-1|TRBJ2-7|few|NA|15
TGCGCCAGCAGCCGGGGGGCGACCAGCTCCTACGAGCAGTACTTC
CASSRGATSSYEQYF
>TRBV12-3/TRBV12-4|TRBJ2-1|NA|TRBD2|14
TGTGCCAGCAGAACTCCGGGGGGGCCAAGTGAGCAGTTCTTC
CASRTPGGPSEQFF